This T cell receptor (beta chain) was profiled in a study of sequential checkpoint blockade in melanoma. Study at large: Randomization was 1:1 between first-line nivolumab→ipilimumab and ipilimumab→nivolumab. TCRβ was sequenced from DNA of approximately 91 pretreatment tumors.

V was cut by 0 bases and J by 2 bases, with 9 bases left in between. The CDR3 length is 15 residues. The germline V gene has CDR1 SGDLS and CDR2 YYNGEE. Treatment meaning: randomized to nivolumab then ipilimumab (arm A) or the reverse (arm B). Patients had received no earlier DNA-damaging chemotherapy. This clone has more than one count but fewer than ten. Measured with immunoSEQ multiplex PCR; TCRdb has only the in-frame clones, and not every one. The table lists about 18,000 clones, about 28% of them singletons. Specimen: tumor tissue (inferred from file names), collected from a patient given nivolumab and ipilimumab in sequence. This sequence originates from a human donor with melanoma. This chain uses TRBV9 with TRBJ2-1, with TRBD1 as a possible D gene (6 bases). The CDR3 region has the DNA TGTGCCAGCAGCGTAGAACAGGGCCCCTACAATGAGCAGTTCTTC. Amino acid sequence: CASSVEQGPYNEQFF.